These 9 T cell receptor beta chains were sequenced from one sample in a study of PD-1 blockade in classical Hodgkin lymphoma. TCRdb's table, derived via immunoSEQ multiplex PCR, lists solely in-frame clones and lacks some. Of some 96,000 clones listed, about 92% were seen once; the top ten hold just under 2%. Time point defined: cycle 4 day 1 (C4D1), after six to seven weeks of nivolumab. Each patient's relapse followed autologous stem cell transplantation, and brentuximab vedotin exposure varied. The material sequenced was peripheral blood mononuclear cells (PBMCs), taken before the fourth cycle of nivolumab. These TCRs come from a human donor with classical Hodgkin lymphoma.

The J gene is TRBJ2-7, the V gene TRBV11-2; D not certain. The CDR3 has 13 residues. Trimming removed 1 base from V and 2 bases from J, with 6 bases in between. In germline, CDR1 is SGHAT, CDR2 FQNNGV. The DNA of the CDR3 is TGTGCCAGCAGCTTAGGGCGGACCTACGAGCAGTACTTC. Its translation: CASSLGRTYEQYF.

The V gene is TRBV4-1, the J gene TRBJ2-3; D is unresolved. Trimming took 1 base from V and 0 from J, leaving 14 bases between them. The CDR3 is 17 amino acids. CDR1 and CDR2 from the germline V gene are MGHRA and YSYEKL. CDR3 region: CASSQVNMGFSTDTQYF. The CDR3 DNA reads TGCGCCAGCAGCCAAGTAAATATGGGTTTTAGCACAGATACGCAGTATTTT.

The chain couples TRBV19 to TRBJ2-6; no definite D call. The V end lost 2 bases, the J end lost 4 bases, and 9 bases lay between the germline ends. The CDR3 loop spans 15 amino acids. From germline, CDR1 is LNHDA and CDR2 SQIVND (reference sequence). CDR3 loop: CASSISPRGANVLTF. The CDR3 region has the DNA TGTGCCAGTAGTATATCCCCGCGGGGGGCCAACGTCCTGACTTTC.

The gene calls are TRBV7-6 and TRBJ1-2, with a possible D match to TRBD1 (5 bases). Germline CDR1 SGHVS, CDR2 FNYEAQ. V shed 5 bases and J shed 7 bases, with 14 bases lying between them. The CDR3 has 13 residues. For the CDR3, the DNA is TGTGCCAGCAGCCCCCCCGGGGGGGTTGGCTACACCTTC. Translating gives CASSPPGGVGYTF.

This clone was counted a single time. This sequence joins TRBV27 and TRBJ2-1, with D possibly matching TRBD1 (5 bases). The germline V gene encodes CDR1 MNHEY and CDR2 SMNVEV (reference sequence). V lost 3 bases to trimming and J lost 12 bases, with 18 bases between them. The CDR3 is made up of 14 amino acids. The CDR3, as DNA: TGTGCCAGCAGTTTTGGTGGGGCCGGAGTCTGGCAGTTCTTC. Protein: CASSFGGAGVWQFF.

As concerns this clone: This sequence may be a read error, since a much larger clone differs from it by one base. Other DNA sequences in this specimen translate into the identical CDR3. The CDR3 here is CASSHRDSNQPQHF. In DNA, the CDR3 is TGTGCCAGCAGTCACCGGGACAGTAATCAGCCCCAGCATTTT. The V call is TRBV27, the J call TRBJ1-5, with 7 bases fitting TRBD1. The CDR3 sequence is 14 residues long. Germline lookup yields CDR1 MNHEY and CDR2 SMNVEV (reference sequence). The V and J ends lost 5 bases and 4 bases, in that order; junction bases with no gene match: 5.

The chain combines TRBV7-9 with TRBJ2-7; the match to TRBD2 covers 7 bases. V lost 4 bases, J lost 2 bases, and 11 bases stayed unmatched. Per germline, CDR1 SEHNR and CDR2 FQNEAQ (reference sequence). This CDR3 is 16 amino acids long. The CDR3 DNA follows: TGTGCCAGCAGCTCTTGGGGGACGGGAGGACCCTACGAGCAGTACTTC. Its translation is CASSSWGTGGPYEQYF.

The rearrangement uses TRBV7-9 and TRBJ1-2; the match to TRBD1 covers 11 bases. Germline CDR1 is SEHNR and CDR2 is FQNEAQ (reference sequence). J gave up 5 bases and V 6 bases, and 8 bases lay outside the gene matches. The CDR3 extends over 15 amino acids. This chain's CDR3 is CASSSGTGGNYGYTF. CDR3 sequence (DNA): TGTGCCAGCAGTTCCGGGACAGGGGGAAATTATGGCTACACCTTC.

The gene calls are TRBV5-4 and TRBJ1-2, with a tentative D call TRBD1 (5 bases). The CDR3 has 14 amino acids. CDR1 and CDR2 (germline): SGHNT, YYREEE (reference sequence). Deletions cut 0 bases from V and 0 bases from J, with 6 bases between. The CDR3 loop reads CASSLDRPNYGYTF. Here the CDR3 DNA reads TGTGCCAGCAGCTTGGACAGGCCTAACTATGGCTACACCTTC. The full variable domain, with the rest looked up from reference TRBV5-4 and TRBJ1-2, is ETGVTQSPTHLIKTRGQQVTLRCSSQSGHNTVSWYQQALGQGPQFIFQYYREEENGRGNFPPRFSGLQFPNYSSELNVNALELDDSALYLCASSLDRPNYGYTFGSGTRLTVV.